What follows are 20 T cell receptor beta chains derived from one specimen sequenced in a study of blood T cell repertoires in COVID-19. Profiled with immunoSEQ multiplex PCR; TCRdb holds only in-frame clones, not every one. The profile shows roughly 230,000 clones, about 85% of them singletons. The sequencing sample was made of PBMCs or T cells enriched from blood (not recorded which). Receptor source: a woman aged 45 to 65 who had been exposed to COVID-19.

The genes are TRBV5-5 and TRBJ2-3, with D unresolved. The V end was cut by 1 base, the J end by 2 bases, with 11 bases between. This CDR3 spans 15 amino acids. The V gene's germline CDR1 is SGHKS and CDR2 YYEKEE (reference sequence). The chain's CDR3 is CASSLQALNTDTQYF. CDR3 coding DNA: TGTGCCAGCAGCTTGCAAGCCCTAAACACAGATACGCAGTATTTT.

The V call is TRBV9, the J call TRBJ2-3, with 8 bases identical to TRBD1. This CDR3 is built from 11 residues. Germline V gene sequence: CDR1 SGDLS, CDR2 YYNGEE. V lost 4 bases to trimming and J lost 11 bases; unmatched junction nucleotides: 3. The chain's CDR3 is CASSQGTGQYF. The CDR3 DNA is TGTGCCAGCAGCCAAGGGACAGGGCAGTATTTT.

V and J are TRBV27 and TRBJ2-2; 12 bases agree with TRBD2. The V and J ends lost 5 bases and 8 bases, in that order; junction bases with no gene match: 12. The CDR3 spans 17 residues. Germline lookup yields CDR1 MNHEY and CDR2 SMNVEV (reference sequence). The CDR3 region has the DNA TGTGCCAGCAGTCTCCGACTAGCGGGGGATTCTAGAGGGGAGCTGTTTTTT. It encodes CASSLRLAGDSRGELFF.

This chain joins TRBV2 and TRBJ2-7, with 9 bases matching TRBD1. This CDR3 is 15 amino acids long. CDR1 SNHLY and CDR2 FYNNEI come from the germline V gene. Trimming took 6 bases from V and 2 from J; bases not matched to a gene: 8. CDR3 sequence (DNA): TGTGCCAGCAGCGTAAGGGGACAGGGAGCCTACGAGCAGTACTTC. Translation gives CASSVRGQGAYEQYF. The full variable domain, its missing parts supplied by reference TRBV2 and TRBJ2-7, is EPEVTQTPSHQVTQMGQEVILRCVPISNHLYFYWYRQILGQKVEFLVSFYNNEISEKSEIFDDQFSVERPDGSNFTLKIRSTKLEDSAMYFCASSVRGQGAYEQYFGPGTRLTVT.

The chain couples TRBV7-2 to TRBJ2-1; 7 bases fit TRBD2. CDR3 length equals 15 residues. CDR1 SGHTA and CDR2 FQGNSA come from the germline V gene. The junction had 11 bases not matched to a gene; V was cut back by 5 bases and J by 7 bases. The CDR3 DNA follows: TGTGCCAGCAGCCCAGATTTCCTAGCGGTGAATGAGCAGTTCTTC. It codes for CASSPDFLAVNEQFF.

This chain's CDR3 is CASRRGGYTF. The CDR3, as DNA: TGTGCCAGCAGAAGGGGAGGCTACACCTTC. The rearrangement joins TRBV21-1 to TRBJ1-2; TRBD1, the table's D call, lacks a check against the DNA. TRBV21-1 is an annotated pseudogene. The CDR3 runs 10 residues.

This chain uses TRBV13 with TRBJ1-2; 10 bases fit TRBD1. Germline values: CDR1 PRHDT, CDR2 FYEKMQ (reference sequence). V gave up 5 bases and J gave up 3 bases; unmatched junction bases: 6. This CDR3 comprises 15 residues. In DNA form, the CDR3 reads TGTGCCAGCAGCCCAAGACAGGGGGCCGACTATGGCTACACCTTC. Protein product: CASSPRQGADYGYTF.

This clone was counted only a few times. This chain uses TRBV30 with TRBJ1-1, with D unclear. Trimming left V 3 bases short and J 3 bases short, with 17 bases between. The CDR3 is made up of 15 amino acids. Germline CDR1 and CDR2: GTSNPN and SVGIG (reference sequence). The CDR3 spells CAWSGGLLSDTEAFF. The CDR3 DNA is TGTGCCTGGAGCGGTGGACTCCTTAGTGACACTGAAGCTTTCTTT.

The chain joins TRBV24-1 to TRBJ1-2, with D tentatively TRBD1 (6 bases). Trimming took off 4 bases at V and 9 bases at J, with 17 bases between the two ends. The CDR3 runs to 14 residues. CDR1 is KGHDR and CDR2 is SFDVKD in the germline V gene. The CDR3 loop is CATSDPTGIGSYTF. In DNA, the CDR3 is TGTGCCACCAGTGACCCTACAGGGATTGGTAGCTACACCTTC.

The rearrangement links TRBV3-1 (or the pseudogene TRBV3-2) to TRBJ2-5; maybe TRBD1 (7 bases). The CDR3 sequence is 13 residues long. The V end was cut by 7 bases, the J end by 4 bases, with 13 bases between. Looked up from germline, CDR1 is LGHDT and CDR2 is YNNKEL (reference sequence). This CDR3 reads CASTRRGAETQYF. CDR3 coding DNA: TGTGCCAGCACCCGCAGGGGGGCAGAGACCCAGTACTTC.

The gene calls are TRBV29-1 and TRBJ1-1; possible D gene TRBD1, 6 bases. This CDR3 is 11 amino acids long. From germline, CDR1 is SQVTM and CDR2 ANQGSEA. Trimming took off 5 bases at V and 8 bases at J, with 12 bases between the two ends. CDR3 coding DNA: TGCAGCGTTCCCTGGGGGGGCGAAGCTTTCTTT. Translated: CSVPWGGEAFF.

The chain employs TRBV29-1 and TRBJ1-2; 7 bases map to TRBD1. CDR1 SQVTM and CDR2 ANQGSEA come from the germline V gene. The V segment lost 6 bases and the J segment 6 bases; nucleotides outside the gene matches: 4. The CDR3 is made up of 11 amino acids. CDR3 DNA sequence: TGCAGCGTCTTACAGGGGAATGGCTACACCTTC. Protein sequence: CSVLQGNGYTF. Full variable domain (rest looked up from reference TRBV29-1 and TRBJ1-2): SAVISQKPSRDICQRGTSLTIQCQVDSQVTMMFWYRQQPGQSLTLIATANQGSEATYESGFVIDKFPISRPNLTFSTLTVSNMSPEDSSIYLCSVLQGNGYTFGSGTRLTVV.

The V and J genes are TRBV11-2 and TRBJ1-2; D is uncertain. CDR1 is SGHAT, CDR2 FQNNGV, per germline. This CDR3 has 15 amino acids. V was trimmed by 2 bases and J by 3 bases, leaving 13 bases between them. The CDR3 DNA reads as TGTGCCAGCAGCTTATTAGGAGGTAATCACTATGGCTACACCTTC. This sequence encodes CASSLLGGNHYGYTF.

Only one count was recorded for this clone. The chain carries TRBV7-8 and TRBJ1-1; 11 bases map to TRBD1. Trimming took 4 bases from V and 4 from J; bases not matched to a gene: 5. CDR1 SGHVS and CDR2 FQNEAQ come from the germline V gene. This CDR3 contains 15 residues. The CDR3 loop is CASSSGTGGFTEAFF. The CDR3 nucleotides are TGTGCCAGCAGCTCCGGGACAGGGGGGTTCACTGAAGCTTTCTTT. The whole variable domain, remainder taken from reference TRBV7-8 and TRBJ1-1, is GAGVSQSPRYKVAKRGQDVALRCDPISGHVSLFWYQQALGQGPEFLTYFQNEAQLDKSGLPSDRFFAERPEGSVSTLKIQRTQQEDSAVYLCASSSGTGGFTEAFFGQGTRLTVV.

The CDR3 DNA reads TGCGCCAGCAGCCGAGGGACAGGGTACGGCACTGAAGCTTTCTTT. Protein sequence: CASSRGTGYGTEAFF. The V call is TRBV4-3, the J call TRBJ1-1, with TRBD1 matching 9 bases. The germline V gene encodes CDR1 LGHNA and CDR2 YSLEER. Trimming at V came to 4 bases and at J to 4 bases, leaving 7 bases not matched to a gene. The CDR3 loop spans 15 amino acids.

The chain carries TRBV7-9 and TRBJ1-3; no reliable D call. Germline V gene lookup returns CDR1 SEHNR and CDR2 FQNEAQ (reference sequence). This CDR3 region has 15 residues. V shed 1 base and J shed 0 bases, with 7 bases lying between them. CDR3 coding DNA: TGTGCCAGCAGCTTAGATTCTCTCTCTGGAAACACCATATATTTT. This translates into CASSLDSLSGNTIYF.

V and J are TRBV18 and TRBJ1-2; D remains ambiguous. Germline-derived CDR1 and CDR2 are KGHSH and LQKENI. Trimming cost V 6 bases and J 0 bases, with 5 bases left between them. This CDR3 has 12 residues. In nucleotides, the CDR3 is TGTGCCAGCTCGGACTCTAACTATGGCTACACCTTC. This codes for CASSDSNYGYTF.

The chain is built from TRBV6-5 and TRBJ1-1; perhaps TRBD1 as D (6 bases). The ends were cut back, 8 bases at V and 1 base at J, with 11 bases in the middle. The CDR3 covers 13 residues. Looked up from germline, CDR1 is MNHEY and CDR2 is SVGAGI. In DNA form, the CDR3 reads TGTGCCAGCGTTTACAGGGCGAACACTGAAGCTTTCTTT. It codes for CASVYRANTEAFF.

The genes are TRBV6-4 and TRBJ1-2; 8 bases map to TRBD1. V shed 0 bases, J shed 4 bases, and the junction held 10 bases outside the gene matches. CDR1 and CDR2 (germline): MRHNA, SNTAGT. This CDR3 has 17 amino acids. The CDR3, as DNA: TGTGCCAGCAGTGACTCTTTCGGGACAGGTTCATCCTATGGCTACACCTTC. It is translated as CASSDSFGTGSSYGYTF.

The J gene is TRBJ2-5, the V gene TRBV5-6; the match to TRBD1 covers 8 bases. Germline assignment: CDR1 SGHDT and CDR2 YYEEEE. The CDR3 length is 14 residues. Germline trimming cut 2 bases from V and 1 base from J; bases unmatched to any gene: 1. In DNA, the CDR3 is TGTGCCAGCAGCTTCGGACAGGGCCAAGAGACCCAGTACTTC. This codes for CASSFGQGQETQYF.